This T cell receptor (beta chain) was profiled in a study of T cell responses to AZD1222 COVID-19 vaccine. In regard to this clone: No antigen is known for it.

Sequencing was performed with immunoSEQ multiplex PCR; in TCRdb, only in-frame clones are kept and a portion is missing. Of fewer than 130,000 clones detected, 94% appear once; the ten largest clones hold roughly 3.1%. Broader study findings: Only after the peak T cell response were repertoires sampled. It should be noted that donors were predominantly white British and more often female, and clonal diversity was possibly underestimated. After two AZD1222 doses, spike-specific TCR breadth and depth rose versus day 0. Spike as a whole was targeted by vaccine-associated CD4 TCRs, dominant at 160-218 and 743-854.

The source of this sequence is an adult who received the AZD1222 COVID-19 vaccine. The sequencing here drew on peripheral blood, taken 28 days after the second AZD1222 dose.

CDR3 in DNA: TGCAGCGTGCACAGGGGGGGGTATGGCTACACCTTC. It codes for CSVHRGGYGYTF. The chain links TRBV29-1 to TRBJ1-2, with 8 bases fitting TRBD1. This CDR3 has 12 amino acids. CDR1 and CDR2 from the germline V gene are SQVTM and ANQGSEA. With V trimmed by 6 bases and J by 5 bases, 5 bases remained unmatched. Full variable domain (missing parts from reference TRBV29-1 and TRBJ1-2): SAVISQKPSRDICQRGTSLTIQCQVDSQVTMMFWYRQQPGQSLTLIATANQGSEATYESGFVIDKFPISRPNLTFSTLTVSNMSPEDSSIYLCSVHRGGYGYTFGSGTRLTVV.